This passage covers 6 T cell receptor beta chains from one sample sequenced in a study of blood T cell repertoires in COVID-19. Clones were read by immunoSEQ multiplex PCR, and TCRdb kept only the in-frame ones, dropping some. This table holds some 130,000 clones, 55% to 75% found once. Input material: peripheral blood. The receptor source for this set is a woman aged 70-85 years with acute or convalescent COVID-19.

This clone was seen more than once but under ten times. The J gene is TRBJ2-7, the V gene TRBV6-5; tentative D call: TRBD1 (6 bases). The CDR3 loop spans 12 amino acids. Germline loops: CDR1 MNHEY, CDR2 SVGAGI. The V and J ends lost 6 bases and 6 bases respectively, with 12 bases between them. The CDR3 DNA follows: TGTGCCAGCAGAAGCAGGGGATCCGAGCAGTACTTC. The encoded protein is CASRSRGSEQYF.

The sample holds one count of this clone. The CDR3 loop reads CASSLWPYGYTF. The CDR3, as DNA: TGTGCCAGCAGTTTGTGGCCTTATGGCTACACCTTC. V gene TRBV28 combines with J gene TRBJ1-2; D is undetermined. CDR1 is MDHEN and CDR2 is SYDVKM in the germline V gene. The CDR3 runs 12 residues. With 3 bases removed from V and 5 bases from J, the gap between germline ends came to 7 bases.

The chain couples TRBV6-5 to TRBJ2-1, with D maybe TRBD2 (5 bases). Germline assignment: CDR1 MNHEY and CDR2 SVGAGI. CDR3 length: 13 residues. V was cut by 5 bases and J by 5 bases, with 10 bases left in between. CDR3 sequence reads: CASSRLPNNEQFF. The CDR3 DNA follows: TGTGCCAGCAGTAGACTACCGAACAATGAGCAGTTCTTC.

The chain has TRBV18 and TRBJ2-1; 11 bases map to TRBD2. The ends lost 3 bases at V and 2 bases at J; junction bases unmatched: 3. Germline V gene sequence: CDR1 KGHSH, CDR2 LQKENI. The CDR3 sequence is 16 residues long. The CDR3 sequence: CASSPLSGGAYNEQFF. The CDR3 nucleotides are TGTGCCAGCTCACCCCTTAGCGGGGGGGCCTACAATGAGCAGTTCTTC.

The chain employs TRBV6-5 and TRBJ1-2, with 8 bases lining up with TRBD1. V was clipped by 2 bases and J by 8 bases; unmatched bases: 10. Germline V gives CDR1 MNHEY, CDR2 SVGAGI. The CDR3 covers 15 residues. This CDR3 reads CASSYAPGQDSGYTF. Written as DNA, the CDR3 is TGTGCCAGCAGTTACGCGCCGGGACAGGATTCCGGCTACACCTTC.

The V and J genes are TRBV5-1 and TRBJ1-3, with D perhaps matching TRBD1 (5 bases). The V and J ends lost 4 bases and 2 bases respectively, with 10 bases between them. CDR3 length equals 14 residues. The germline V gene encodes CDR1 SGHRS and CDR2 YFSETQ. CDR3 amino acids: CASSETGAGNTIYF. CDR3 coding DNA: TGCGCCAGCAGCGAAACAGGAGCTGGAAACACCATATATTTT.